Described below is a single TCR beta chain sequence and its context. Its specificity is unknown. The data are from a study of response to subunit inactivated influenza vaccine. Study results and limitations: Each seasonal flu vaccination may recruit only limited new T cells, authors suggested.

TCRdb used MiXCR to reprocess the RT-PCR reads, holding one entry per CDR3 protein. The sample has 400,000 to 650,000 distinct CDR3 sequences, approximately 7.2% seen once. V shed 2 bases and J shed 3 bases, with 14 bases lying between them. CDR1 is SGHTA and CDR2 is FQGNSA in the germline V gene. The length of the CDR3 is 16 residues. The chain uses TRBV7-2 and TRBJ1-5; D remains unclear. This sequence was found in a man between 50 and 69 years old who received an inactivated influenza vaccine. The specimen was PBMCs from blood, collected around 25 months after vaccination. The CDR3 DNA follows: TGTGCCAGCAGCTTACCTGAAGGCGGCTTCAATCAGCCCCAGCATTTT. Its translation: CASSLPEGGFNQPQHF.